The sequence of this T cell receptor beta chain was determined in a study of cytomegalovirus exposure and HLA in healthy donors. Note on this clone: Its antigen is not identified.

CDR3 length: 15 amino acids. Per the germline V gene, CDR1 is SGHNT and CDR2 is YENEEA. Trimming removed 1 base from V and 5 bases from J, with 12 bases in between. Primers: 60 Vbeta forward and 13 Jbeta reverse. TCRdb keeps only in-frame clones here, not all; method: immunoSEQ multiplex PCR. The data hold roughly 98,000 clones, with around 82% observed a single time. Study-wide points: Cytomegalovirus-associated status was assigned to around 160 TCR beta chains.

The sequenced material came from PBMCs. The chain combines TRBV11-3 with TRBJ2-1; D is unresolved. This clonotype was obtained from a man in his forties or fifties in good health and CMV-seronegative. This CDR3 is CASSLAMGSNNEQFF. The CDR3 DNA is TGTGCCAGCAGCTTAGCTATGGGCAGTAACAATGAGCAGTTCTTC.